This T cell receptor beta chain was sequenced for a study of graft-versus-host responses after intestinal transplantation. As for the study in general: Multivisceral, liver-intestinal, or isolated intestinal grafts were transplanted into recipients. The study gave all recipients anti-thymocyte globulin induction, then tacrolimus and steroids for 2 to 3 years.

Method: immunoSEQ multiplex PCR; TCRdb's copy keeps in-frame clones and lacks some. The sample records more than 70,000 clones, about nine tenths being singletons. Concerning this clone itself: Its antigen is still unknown.

Broader study findings: Recipient marrow contained GvH clones, some of which appeared first in ileum or blood. When patients had graft-donor T cell macrochimerism, their allografts held high graft-versus-host to host-versus-graft clonal ratios.

The TCR sequence derives from a human donor who received an intestinal transplant. The sequences come from unstimulated CD4+ T cells sorted from spleen or lymph node cells, collected before intestinal transplant.

As DNA, the CDR3 is TGCGCCAGCAGCCTATGGGGGACTAGCGGGGGTGCAGATACGCAGTATTTT. Amino acids: CASSLWGTSGGADTQYF. The rearrangement links TRBV4-1 to TRBJ2-3, with TRBD2 identical over 14 bases. Germline V gene sequence: CDR1 MGHRA, CDR2 YSYEKL. After removal of 4 bases from V and 4 bases from J, the junction contained 7 bases not matched to a gene. This CDR3 contains 17 residues.